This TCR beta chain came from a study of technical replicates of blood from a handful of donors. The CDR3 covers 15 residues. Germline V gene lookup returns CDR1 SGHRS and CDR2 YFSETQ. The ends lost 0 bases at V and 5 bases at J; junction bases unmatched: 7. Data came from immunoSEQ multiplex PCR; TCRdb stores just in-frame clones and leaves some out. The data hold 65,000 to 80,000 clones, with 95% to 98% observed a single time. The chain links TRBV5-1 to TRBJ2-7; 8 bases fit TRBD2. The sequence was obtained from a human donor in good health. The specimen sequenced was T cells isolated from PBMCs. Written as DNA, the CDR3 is TGCGCCAGCAGCTTGGAGGGGACTAGAAATGACGAGCAGTACTTC. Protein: CASSLEGTRNDEQYF.